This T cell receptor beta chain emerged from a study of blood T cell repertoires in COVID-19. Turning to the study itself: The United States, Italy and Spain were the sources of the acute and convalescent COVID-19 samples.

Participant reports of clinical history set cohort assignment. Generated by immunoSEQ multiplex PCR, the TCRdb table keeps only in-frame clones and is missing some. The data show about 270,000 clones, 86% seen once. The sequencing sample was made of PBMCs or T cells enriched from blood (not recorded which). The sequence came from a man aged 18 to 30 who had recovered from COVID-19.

CDR3 in DNA: TGTGCCAGCAGCTTAGCGACCTTAAGAGGGGAAAAACTGTTTTTT. This sequence encodes CASSLATLRGEKLFF. The chain links TRBV7-2 to TRBJ1-4; unclear D gene. The ends were cut back, 0 bases at V and 8 bases at J, with 13 bases in the middle. The CDR3 has 15 amino acids. The germline V gene encodes CDR1 SGHTA and CDR2 FQGNSA.